This is a list of T cell receptor beta chains from one sample in a study of radiotherapy plus CTLA-4 blockade in lung cancer. Generated by immunoSEQ multiplex PCR, the TCRdb table keeps only in-frame clones and is missing some. In the table there are 65,000 to 95,000 clones, around 87% of which are singletons. Material: peripheral blood, obtained from a patient treated with radiotherapy plus ipilimumab. The receptor source for this set is a human donor with non-small cell lung cancer that progressed on radiotherapy plus ipilimumab. Both conserved end residues are part of each CDR3. The D gene is left open where the match is weak. Some rows mark clone size as missing; the rest say once, few, many or name a class of expanded clone.

TRBV6-4,-,-,TRBJ1-1,CASSDGGNTEAFF,TGTGCCAGCAGTGACGGGGGGAACACTGAAGCTTTCTTT
TRBV15,-,-,TRBJ2-3,CATSRDRRISTDTQYF,TGTGCCACCAGCAGAGATCGCAGGATTAGCACAGATACGCAGTATTTT
TRBV5-1,TRBD2,-,TRBJ2-2,CASSRLAGGNGELFF,TGCGCCAGCAGTAGACTAGCGGGAGGAAACGGGGAGCTGTTTTTT
TRBV19,-,-,TRBJ2-2,CASSFRVSGELFF,TGTGCCAGTAGTTTCCGGGTTTCCGGGGAGCTGTTTTTT
TRBV5-6,-,-,TRBJ2-3,CASSLLTNTQYF,TGTGCCAGCAGCTTGTTAACAAATACGCAGTATTTT
TRBV2,TRBD2,-,TRBJ2-2,CASSEEGPGGSTGELFF,TGTGCCAGCAGTGAAGAAGGCCCGGGGGGAAGCACCGGGGAGCTGTTTTTT
TRBV2,TRBD1,-,TRBJ2-2,CASTETGGVNTGELFF,TGTGCCAGCACCGAGACAGGGGGGGTTAACACCGGGGAGCTGTTTTTT
TRBV5-8,TRBD2,-,TRBJ2-1,CASSLTLMTSGVLDEQFF,TGTGCCAGCAGCTTGACCCTGATGACTAGCGGGGTCTTGGATGAGCAGTTCTTC
TRBV30,TRBD1,-,TRBJ2-5,CAWIKTGSQETQYF,TGTGCCTGGATAAAGACAGGGTCCCAAGAGACCCAGTACTTC
TRBV5-5,-,-,TRBJ1-1,CASSFVPGQNTEAFF,TGTGCCAGCAGCTTTGTACCGGGACAGAACACTGAAGCTTTCTTT
TRBV7-3,-,-,TRBJ1-1,CASSPDSGRTEAFF,TGTGCCAGCAGCCCGGACTCAGGTCGGACTGAAGCTTTCTTT
TRBV6-5,-,-,TRBJ1-1,CASSYDILNTEAFF,TGTGCCAGCAGTTACGACATTCTGAACACTGAAGCTTTCTTT
TRBV28,-,-,TRBJ1-2,CASSFSRVGYTF,TGTGCCAGCAGTTTTTCGAGGGTTGGCTACACCTTC
TRBV2,-,-,TRBJ2-7,CASSDWGEGYF,TGTGCCAGCAGTGATTGGGGGGAAGGTTACTTC
TRBV6-5,-,-,TRBJ2-7,CASSSPSLYYEQYF,TGTGCCAGCAGTTCCCCTAGTCTGTACTACGAGCAGTACTTC
TRBV29-1,-,-,TRBJ2-4,CSVIRRDLAKNIQYF,TGCAGCGTTATCCGGAGAGATCTAGCCAAAAACATTCAGTACTTC
TRBV7-3,TRBD2,once,TRBJ2-1,CASSLRVGVGAGDHNEQFF,TGTGCCAGCAGCTTAAGGGTGGGGGTAGGAGCGGGAGATCACAATGAGCAGTTCTTC
TRBV7-2,-,few,TRBJ2-1,CASSFRLGNEQFF,TGTGCCAGCAGCTTCCGACTGGGGAATGAGCAGTTCTTC
TRBV6-1,-,-,TRBJ1-2,CASNEGQRPLNGYTF,TGTGCCAGCAATGAAGGACAGCGGCCTTTGAATGGCTACACCTTC
TRBV2,-,-,TRBJ2-2,CASSAGGLPSNTGELFF,TGTGCCAGCAGTGCGGGTGGGCTACCCTCGAACACCGGGGAGCTGTTTTTT
TRBV6-1,TRBD2,-,TRBJ2-1,CASSAGTRVLDEQFF,TGTGCCAGCAGTGCCGGGACTAGGGTTCTCGATGAGCAGTTCTTC
TRBV15,-,-,TRBJ1-2,CATSSGSFFYTF,TGTGCCACCAGCTCTGGGAGTTTCTTCTACACCTTC